This T cell receptor (beta chain) comes out of a study of CD4 and CD8 cells across lung adenocarcinoma regions (dated 2018 in TCRdb). With respect to the entire study: To look at intratumor heterogeneity in the T cell receptor repertoire, the study compared tumor centers against tumor margins.

Measured from the cysteine to the phenylalanine, the CDR3 is 17 residues long. This entry keeps only the CDR3 DNA: 51 bases, framed from base 1. Reading the germline V gene gives CDR1 MNHGY and CDR2 SAAAGT. Patients with localized lung adenocarcinoma, a subtype of non-small cell lung cancer, were used as donors. The margins of localized lung adenocarcinomas were where the samples came from. For TCR repertoire analysis, CD8+ T cells from tumor tissue were profiled apart from CD4+ T cells. Library generation was performed with PCR. The reads were generated on a HiSeq X Ten. Using fastp at Q25 and MiXCR, TCRdb reprocessed the public reads and kept productive beta chains. When rows share a CDR3 protein, they turn into one entry using the most common DNA and genes. This sample comprises about 12,000 distinct CDR3 sequences, about 45% of them detected only once. The top ten constitute 29% of the sample. Points on this clonotype: Its recognized antigen is unknown. A read error may account for a junction end that differs from germline.

Recombination joined TRBV6-8 with TRBJ2-3, and TRBD2 may be the D gene, going by 6 matching bases. The TCR comes from a male donor with lung adenocarcinoma. The CD4 and CD8 labels of this study may be unreliable. Material: CD8+ T cells from the margin of a lung tumor. Per the publication, the cell subset or site label means: tumor margin region. The nucleotides are TGTGCCAGCAGTGCGGGACTCGGGGACCGTGGCCCAGAGACGCAGTACTTT. Its translation is CASSAGLGDRGPETQYF.